A selection of T cell receptor beta chains follows, all from one sample in a study of cytomegalovirus exposure and HLA in healthy donors. The table came from immunoSEQ multiplex PCR; TCRdb's copy has only in-frame clones and leaves some out. Among about 88,000 clones, approximately 80% were seen once, and the ten largest hold around 3%. Sequencing was carried out using PBMCs. The source of these receptors is a man aged 25-45 years in good health and CMV-seronegative. The CDR3 runs from the conserved cysteine through the conserved F or W.

TRBV27	TRBJ1-1	CASRTTGAQNTEAFF
TRBV27	TRBJ2-3	CASSLGTSGAPDTQYF
TRBV9	TRBJ2-3	CASSVAQPGLAQDTQYF
TRBV9	TRBJ1-1	CASSVATGGVSRNTEAFF
TRBV7-2	TRBJ1-1	CASREVQAFF
TRBV18	TRBJ1-1	CASSRGQELRAVGAFF
TRBV10-3	TRBJ2-2	CAISELQGNSGELFF
TRBV19	TRBJ1-5	CASSIEDRAQPQHF
TRBV2	TRBJ1-5	CASRPGVWNQPQHF
TRBV5-7	TRBJ2-2	CASSYQTSGSRGAVF
TRBV5-8	TRBJ2-3	CASSLGDSGDTQYF
TRBV6-6	TRBJ1-5	CASRPTGSNQPQHF
TRBV5-4	NA	CASSSDFASSYEQYF
TRBV2	TRBJ1-1	CASSVDSNTEAFF
TRBV11-3	TRBJ1-1	CASSIISGFGQGNTEAFF
TRBV11-1	TRBJ1-1	CASSFQTGNTEAFF
TRBV7-2	TRBJ1-1	CASSRRQLNTEAFF
TRBV4-1	TRBJ1-2	CASSQTGQDYGYTF
TRBV5-4	TRBJ1-6	CASSEWTVNNSPLHF
TRBV5-4	TRBJ2-5	CASSLASGLEVETQYF
TRBV7-9	TRBJ1-2	CASSLGATGDTHGYTF
TRBV6-5	TRBJ1-1	CASINRENTEAFF
TRBV23-1	TRBJ1-1	CASSQSPGVNTEAFF
TRBV5-4	TRBJ2-1	CASSFLSGTTYNEQFF
TRBV18	TRBJ2-3	CASSPPGVQGWKEDTQYF
TRBV6-7	TRBJ2-3	CASSYSHPVAGGHPQYF
TRBV6-5	TRBJ1-5	CASSPTGNNQPQHF
TRBV7-2	TRBJ2-7	CASSERRQAGEQYF
TRBV28	TRBJ2-7	CASSSYFDISYEQYF
TRBV19	TRBJ1-2	CASKENGADGYTF
TRBV30	TRBJ2-7	CAFSTGEHEQYF
TRBV7-7	TRBJ2-5	CASSIDRGETQYF
TRBV7-9	TRBJ2-2	CASSLARDSENTGELFF
TRBV5-4	TRBJ2-2	CASRRTGGMSTGELFF
TRBV10-3	TRBJ1-2	CAYRGARGYTF
TRBV4-2	TRBJ1-6	CASSQDWGQPGSYNSPLHF
TRBV28	TRBJ2-1	CASSHEMISNEQFF
TRBV6-1	TRBJ1-6	CASSEHPGRDENSPLHF
TRBV4-1	TRBJ1-1	CASSQRGGSTEAFF
TRBV6-5	TRBJ2-2	CASSSPTSGGAGELFF
TRBV6-5	TRBJ2-7	CAIGDRGSYEQYF
TRBV7-8	TRBJ1-1	CASSQGTNTEAFF
TRBV7-2	TRBJ1-1	CASSGHRGTEAFF
TRBV19	TRBJ2-3	CASSIGQSTDTQYF
TRBV5-1	TRBJ1-5	CASSVGQGGQPQHF
TRBV12-5	TRBJ1-2	CASGPGGAYGYTF
TRBV9	TRBJ2-3	CASSHNRESTDTQYF
TRBV30	TRBJ1-3	CAWRPLSNTIYF
TRBV7-9	TRBJ2-5	CASSFGGLETQYF
TRBV19	TRBJ1-5	CASRGTGGSNQPQHF
TRBV6-6	TRBJ1-1	CASSYPGAGGTEAFF
TRBV5-1	NA	CASSSSGGYNEQFF
TRBV10-1	TRBJ2-6	CASSESGGSGANVLTF
TRBV6-1	TRBJ1-5	CASSEEAATSNQPQHF
TRBV5-1	TRBJ1-2	CASRAGTATSVYGYTF
TRBV4-1	TRBJ1-6	CASSQDPGGGSPLHF
TRBV18	TRBJ2-7	CASSLGQVYEQYF